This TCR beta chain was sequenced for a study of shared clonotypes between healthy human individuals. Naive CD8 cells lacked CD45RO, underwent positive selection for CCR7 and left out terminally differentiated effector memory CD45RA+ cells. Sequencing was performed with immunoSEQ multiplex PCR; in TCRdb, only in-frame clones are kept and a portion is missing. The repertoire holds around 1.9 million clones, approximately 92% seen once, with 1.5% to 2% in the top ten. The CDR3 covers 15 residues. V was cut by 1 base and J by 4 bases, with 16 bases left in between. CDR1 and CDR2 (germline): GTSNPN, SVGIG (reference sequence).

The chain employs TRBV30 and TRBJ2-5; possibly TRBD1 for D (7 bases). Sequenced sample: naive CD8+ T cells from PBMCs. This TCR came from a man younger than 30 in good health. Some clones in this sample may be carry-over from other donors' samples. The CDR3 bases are TGTGCCTGGAGTGGCCAGGGGGGCAGGCGAGAGACCCAGTACTTC. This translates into CAWSGQGGRRETQYF.